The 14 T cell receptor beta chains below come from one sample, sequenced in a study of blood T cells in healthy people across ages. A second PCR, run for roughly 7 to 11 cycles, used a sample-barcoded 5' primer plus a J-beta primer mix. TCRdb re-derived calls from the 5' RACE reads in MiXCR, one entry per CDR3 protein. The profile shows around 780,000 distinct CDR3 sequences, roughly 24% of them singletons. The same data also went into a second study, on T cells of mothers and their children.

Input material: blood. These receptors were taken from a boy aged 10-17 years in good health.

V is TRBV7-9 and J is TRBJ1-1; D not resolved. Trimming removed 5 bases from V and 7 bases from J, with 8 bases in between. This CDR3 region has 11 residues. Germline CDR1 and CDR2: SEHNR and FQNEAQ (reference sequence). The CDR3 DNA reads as TGTGCCAGCAGCCCTGACCGTGAAGCTTTCTTT. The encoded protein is CASSPDREAFF.

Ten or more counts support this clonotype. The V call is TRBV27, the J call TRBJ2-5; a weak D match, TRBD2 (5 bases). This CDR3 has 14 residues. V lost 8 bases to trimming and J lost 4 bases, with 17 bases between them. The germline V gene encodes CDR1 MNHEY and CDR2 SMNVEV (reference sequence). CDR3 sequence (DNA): TGTGCCAGCTCGTCGGGCGGGTGGGGAGAGACCCAGTACTTC. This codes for CASSSGGWGETQYF.

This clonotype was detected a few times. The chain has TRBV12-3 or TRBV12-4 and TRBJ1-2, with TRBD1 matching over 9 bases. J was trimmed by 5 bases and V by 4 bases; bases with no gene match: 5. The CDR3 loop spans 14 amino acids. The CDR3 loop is CASSSGQGRYGYTF. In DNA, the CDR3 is TGTGCCAGCAGTTCCGGACAGGGGAGATATGGCTACACCTTC.

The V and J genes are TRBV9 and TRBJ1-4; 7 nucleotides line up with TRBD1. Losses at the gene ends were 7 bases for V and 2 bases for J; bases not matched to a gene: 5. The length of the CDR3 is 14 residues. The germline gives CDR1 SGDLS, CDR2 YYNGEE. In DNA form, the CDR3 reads TGTGCCAGCTGTGGGGACAGTACTAATGAAAAACTGTTTTTT. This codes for CASCGDSTNEKLFF.

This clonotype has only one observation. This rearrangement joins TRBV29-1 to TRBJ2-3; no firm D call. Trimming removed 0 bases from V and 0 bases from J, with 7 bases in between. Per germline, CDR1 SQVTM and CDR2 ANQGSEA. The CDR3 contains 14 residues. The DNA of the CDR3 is TGCAGCGTTGAAGATCGGGTCAGCACAGATACGCAGTATTTT. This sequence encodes CSVEDRVSTDTQYF.

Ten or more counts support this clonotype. The CDR3 loop is CASREGGGGNQPQHF. CDR3 nucleotide sequence: TGTGCCAGCAGAGAGGGCGGAGGGGGAAATCAGCCCCAGCATTTT. This chain links TRBV2 with TRBJ1-5; D possibly corresponds to TRBD1 (6 bases). V shed 6 bases and J shed 4 bases, with 16 bases lying between them. The germline V gene has CDR1 SNHLY and CDR2 FYNNEI. The CDR3 extends over 15 amino acids.

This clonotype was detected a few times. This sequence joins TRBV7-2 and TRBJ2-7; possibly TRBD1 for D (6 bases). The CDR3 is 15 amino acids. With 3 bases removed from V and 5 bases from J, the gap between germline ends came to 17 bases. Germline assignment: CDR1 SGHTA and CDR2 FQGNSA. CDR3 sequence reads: CASSLSGRGGHEQYF. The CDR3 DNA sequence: TGTGCCAGCAGCTTGAGTGGCAGGGGCGGCCACGAGCAGTACTTC.

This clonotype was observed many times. CDR3 sequence (DNA): TGTGCCAGCAGTCTCCAGGGGATAGAGACCCAGTACTTC. Its protein product is CASSLQGIETQYF. The rearrangement joins TRBV12-3 or TRBV12-4 to TRBJ2-5, with D possibly TRBD1 on 6 matching bases. The CDR3 is 13 residues long. Trimming removed 5 bases at V and 4 bases at J, with 11 bases between.

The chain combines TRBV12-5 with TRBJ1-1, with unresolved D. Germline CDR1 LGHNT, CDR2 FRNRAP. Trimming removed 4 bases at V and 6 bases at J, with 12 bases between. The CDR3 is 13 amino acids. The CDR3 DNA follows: TGTGCTAGTGGTTCCCAAAAGGGTTCTGAAGCTTTCTTT. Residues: CASGSQKGSEAFF. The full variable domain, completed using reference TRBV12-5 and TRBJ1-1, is DARVTQTPRHKVTEMGQEVTMRCQPILGHNTVFWYRQTMMQGLELLAYFRNRAPLDDSGMPKDRFSAEMPDATLATLKIQPSEPRDSAVYFCASGSQKGSEAFFGQGTRLTVV.

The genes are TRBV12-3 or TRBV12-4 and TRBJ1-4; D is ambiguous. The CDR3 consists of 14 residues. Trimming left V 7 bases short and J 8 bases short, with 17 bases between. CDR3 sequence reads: CASTNRRGSEKLFF. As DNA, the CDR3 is TGTGCCAGCACAAATCGTCGCGGCTCGGAAAAACTGTTTTTT.

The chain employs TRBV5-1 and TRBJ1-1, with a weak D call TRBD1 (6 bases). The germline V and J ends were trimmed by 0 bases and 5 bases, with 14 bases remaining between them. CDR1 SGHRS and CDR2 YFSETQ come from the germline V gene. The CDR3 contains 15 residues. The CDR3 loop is CASSLAGEGRTEAFF. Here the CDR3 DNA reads TGCGCCAGCAGCTTGGCAGGGGAAGGTCGGACTGAAGCTTTCTTT.

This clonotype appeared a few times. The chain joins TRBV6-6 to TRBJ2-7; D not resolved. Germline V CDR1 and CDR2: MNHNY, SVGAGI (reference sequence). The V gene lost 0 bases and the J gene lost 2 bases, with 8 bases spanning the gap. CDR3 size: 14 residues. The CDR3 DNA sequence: TGTGCCAGCAGTTACTCGAGGCAGACCTACGAGCAGTACTTC. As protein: CASSYSRQTYEQYF.

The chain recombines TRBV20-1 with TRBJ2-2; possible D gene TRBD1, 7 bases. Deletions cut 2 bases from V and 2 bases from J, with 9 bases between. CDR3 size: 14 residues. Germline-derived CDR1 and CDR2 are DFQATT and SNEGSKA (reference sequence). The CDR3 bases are TGCAGTGCTAGACAGGGGGGTAACACCGGGGAGCTGTTTTTT. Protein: CSARQGGNTGELFF.

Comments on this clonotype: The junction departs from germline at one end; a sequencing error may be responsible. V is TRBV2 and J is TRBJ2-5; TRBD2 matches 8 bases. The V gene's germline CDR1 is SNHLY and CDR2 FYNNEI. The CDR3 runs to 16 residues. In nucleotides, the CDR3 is TGTGCCAGCAGTGGGACTGGCGGGGGGCCGGGGGAGACCCAGCACTTC. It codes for CASSGTGGGPGETQHF.